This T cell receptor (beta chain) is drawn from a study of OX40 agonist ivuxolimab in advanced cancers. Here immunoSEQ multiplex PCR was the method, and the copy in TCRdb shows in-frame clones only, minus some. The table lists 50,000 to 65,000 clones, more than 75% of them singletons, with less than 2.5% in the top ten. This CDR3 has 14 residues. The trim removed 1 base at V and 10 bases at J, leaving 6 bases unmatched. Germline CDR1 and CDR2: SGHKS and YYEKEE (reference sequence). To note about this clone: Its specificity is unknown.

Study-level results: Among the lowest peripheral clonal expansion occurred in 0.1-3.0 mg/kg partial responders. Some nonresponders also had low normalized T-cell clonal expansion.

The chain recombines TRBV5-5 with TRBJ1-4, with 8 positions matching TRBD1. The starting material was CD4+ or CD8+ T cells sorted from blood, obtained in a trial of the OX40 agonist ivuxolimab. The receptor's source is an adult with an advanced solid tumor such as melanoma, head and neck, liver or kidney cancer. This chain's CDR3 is CASSLPDRAAKLFF. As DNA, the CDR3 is TGTGCCAGCAGCTTGCCGGACAGGGCGGCAAAACTGTTTTTT. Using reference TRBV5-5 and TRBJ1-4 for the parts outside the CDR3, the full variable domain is DAGVTQSPTHLIKTRGQQVTLRCSPISGHKSVSWYQQVLGQGPQFIFQYYEKEERGRGNFPDRFSARQFPNYSSELNVNALLLGDSALYLCASSLPDRAAKLFFGSGTQLSVL.